These 30 T cell receptor beta chains originate from one sample sequenced in a study of monozygotic twins with inflammatory bowel disease. TCRdb re-called the 5' RACE reads and gives one entry per CDR3 protein, without DNA. The specimen's table records about 160,000 distinct CDR3 sequences. What was sequenced was blood. The receptors were gathered from a human donor with ulcerative colitis or Crohn's disease, or a healthy co-twin of an affected twin (not recorded which).

V and J are TRBV20-1 and TRBJ2-7; the D call of TRBD1 rests on TCRdb alone, since no DNA is present to check it. The germline gives CDR1 DFQATT, CDR2 SNEGSKA (reference sequence). CDR3 size: 15 residues. This CDR3 reads CSARDRASVPYEQYF.

The chain has TRBV6-2 or TRBV6-3 and TRBJ2-5; TCRdb's assignment of TRBD1 cannot be checked, as there is no DNA. The CDR3 sequence is 17 residues long. Per germline, CDR1 MNHEY and CDR2 SVGEGT. CDR3 loop: CASSYSSRTAQRKTQYF.

The chain carries TRBV24-1 and TRBJ2-2; TCRdb's D call of TRBD2 is untestable without DNA. The CDR3 sequence is 19 residues long. CDR1 is KGHDR and CDR2 is SFDVKD in the germline V gene. This CDR3 reads CATSQLGTSGRSNTGELFF.

The chain uses TRBV7-2 and TRBJ2-1; the TCRdb call, TRBD1, lacks DNA for checking. Germline V lookup: CDR1 SGHTA, CDR2 FQGNSA. The CDR3 has 14 residues. CDR3 amino acids: CASSGAGRPTPPFF.

The rearrangement links TRBV27 to TRBJ2-6; lacking DNA, the TRBD2 call made by TCRdb goes unchecked. CDR3 size: 15 residues. Germline values: CDR1 MNHEY, CDR2 SMNVEV (reference sequence). The CDR3: CASRVGVAGANVLTF.

V usage is TRBV5-1 and J usage is TRBJ2-3; TCRdb reports TRBD2, a call that lacks DNA to check it against. The CDR3 extends over 15 amino acids. Germline V gives CDR1 SGHRS, CDR2 YFSETQ. CDR3 protein: CASSQVAGNTDTQYF.

V and J are TRBV12-3 or TRBV12-4 and TRBJ2-5; as DNA is missing, the TRBD2 call by TCRdb cannot be tested. The CDR3 totals 15 residues. The chain's CDR3 is CASSGLAGDQETQYF.

This chain connects TRBV27 to TRBJ1-4; TCRdb indicates TRBD1, and absent DNA this call remains unverified. Per the germline V gene, CDR1 is MNHEY and CDR2 is SMNVEV (reference sequence). The CDR3 extends over 17 amino acids. CDR3: CASSLFGTGSFREKLFF.

V gene TRBV29-1 combines with J gene TRBJ1-2; there is no DNA to check the TCRdb D call of TRBD1. Germline loops: CDR1 SQVTM, CDR2 ANQGSEA. The CDR3 sequence is 17 residues long. The CDR3: CSVDRSRDSVWNYGYTF. Looking up the rest from reference TRBV29-1 and TRBJ1-2 gives the full variable domain: SAVISQKPSRDICQRGTSLTIQCQVDSQVTMMFWYRQQPGQSLTLIATANQGSEATYESGFVIDKFPISRPNLTFSTLTVSNMSPEDSSIYLCSVDRSRDSVWNYGYTFGSGTRLTVV.

The V gene is TRBV5-1, the J gene TRBJ2-5; as DNA is missing, the TRBD2 call by TCRdb cannot be tested. The CDR3 consists of 15 residues. From germline, CDR1 is SGHRS and CDR2 YFSETQ. CDR3 sequence: CASSLVVSGEETQYF. The whole variable domain, remainder taken from reference TRBV5-1 and TRBJ2-5, is KAGVTQTPRYLIKTRGQQVTLSCSPISGHRSVSWYQQTPGQGLQFLFEYFSETQRNKGNFPGRFSGRQFSNSRSEMNVSTLELGDSALYLCASSLVVSGEETQYFGPGTRLLVL.

The genes are TRBV5-1 and TRBJ2-7; there is no DNA to check the TCRdb D call of TRBD1. The germline V gene encodes CDR1 SGHRS and CDR2 YFSETQ. This CDR3 is built from 13 residues. CDR3: CASSSRDGYEQYF.

The chain uses TRBV5-1 and TRBJ1-2; lacking DNA, the TRBD1 call made by TCRdb goes unchecked. This CDR3 has 15 amino acids. CDR1 is SGHRS, CDR2 YFSETQ, per germline. CDR3: CASSLAPGGPHGYTF. Drawing the rest from reference TRBV5-1 and TRBJ1-2, the complete variable domain is KAGVTQTPRYLIKTRGQQVTLSCSPISGHRSVSWYQQTPGQGLQFLFEYFSETQRNKGNFPGRFSGRQFSNSRSEMNVSTLELGDSALYLCASSLAPGGPHGYTFGSGTRLTVV.

V and J are TRBV6-1 and TRBJ2-4; no DNA is available, so the TRBD1 call from TCRdb remains unchecked. The CDR3 spans 17 residues. Germline values: CDR1 MNHNS, CDR2 SASEGT. The CDR3: CASSWGLPTVVKNIQYF.

The chain uses TRBV19 and TRBJ2-2; as DNA is missing, the TRBD1 call by TCRdb cannot be tested. The CDR3 covers 16 residues. The germline gives CDR1 LNHDA, CDR2 SQIVND (reference sequence). The CDR3 is CASSTSPLTNTGELFF.

V gene TRBV29-1 combines with J gene TRBJ1-1. The CDR3 sequence is 13 residues long. The germline gives CDR1 SQVTM, CDR2 ANQGSEA. The CDR3 reads CSVVRTQETEAFF.

This sequence joins TRBV11-1 and TRBJ2-2; no DNA is available, so the TRBD2 call from TCRdb remains unchecked. The CDR3 is made up of 18 amino acids. Germline V gives CDR1 SGHAT, CDR2 FQDESV (reference sequence). CDR3 amino acids: CASSLLALAGVITGELFF.

The rearrangement joins TRBV6-1 to TRBJ1-5; TCRdb indicates TRBD1, and absent DNA this call remains unverified. The CDR3 is 15 residues long. Per the germline V gene, CDR1 is MNHNS and CDR2 is SASEGT. CDR3 sequence: CASSPTGAFNQPQHF.

This chain joins TRBV5-1 and TRBJ2-1; absent DNA, TCRdb's TRBD2 call cannot be checked. The CDR3 spans 15 residues. Per the germline V gene, CDR1 is SGHRS and CDR2 is YFSETQ. This chain's CDR3 is CASSLGSGRFNEQFF.

The rearrangement links TRBV11-2 to TRBJ1-1. The CDR3 is 14 residues long. Looked up from germline, CDR1 is SGHAT and CDR2 is FQNNGV. The CDR3 loop is CASSLLEGPSEAFF.

The V call is TRBV20-1, the J call TRBJ2-1; TCRdb gives TRBD1 as the D gene, but with no DNA this cannot be confirmed. CDR3 length: 15 amino acids. CDR1 is DFQATT, CDR2 SNEGSKA, per germline (reference sequence). CDR3 residues: CSARRGQGSYNEQFF.

J is TRBJ2-5 and V is TRBV19; TCRdb outputs TRBD2, but without DNA this stays unchecked. The length of the CDR3 is 17 residues. Germline V gene data show CDR1 as LNHDA and CDR2 as SQIVND (reference sequence). The CDR3: CASSIDLGLAGQETQYF.

The CDR3 spells CASSSRRGVNSGRTHYEQYF. The rearrangement links TRBV7-3 to TRBJ2-7; without DNA, the TCRdb call of TRBD2 cannot be checked. The germline V gene has CDR1 SGHTA and CDR2 FQGTGA. CDR3 length: 20 residues.

The chain recombines TRBV27 with TRBJ2-7; without DNA, the TCRdb call of TRBD1 cannot be checked. The CDR3 totals 14 residues. Looked up from germline, CDR1 is MNHEY and CDR2 is SMNVEV (reference sequence). This CDR3 is CASSPTGYSYEQYF.

J is TRBJ2-2 and V is TRBV12-3 or TRBV12-4; TCRdb names TRBD2, which stays unverified in the absence of DNA. The CDR3 runs to 14 residues. The CDR3 reads CASSRGTSTGELFF.

This chain connects TRBV10-3 to TRBJ2-3; TCRdb proposes TRBD1, but this gene call is untestable without DNA. The CDR3 has 15 residues. Germline CDR1 is ENHRY and CDR2 is SYGVKD. The CDR3 sequence: CAISPGGQGTDTQYF.

The chain uses TRBV12-3 or TRBV12-4 and TRBJ2-7. The CDR3 spans 13 residues. The CDR3 loop reads CASRPAEFYEQYF.

This rearrangement joins TRBV11-1 to TRBJ2-7; the D call of TRBD2 rests on TCRdb alone, since no DNA is present to check it. Germline values: CDR1 SGHAT, CDR2 FQDESV (reference sequence). The CDR3 consists of 19 residues. The chain's CDR3 is CASSLGASGSWLGSYEQYF.

The chain is built from TRBV6-5 and TRBJ2-6; TCRdb proposes TRBD1, but this gene call is untestable without DNA. CDR1 is MNHEY and CDR2 is SVGAGI in the germline V gene. The CDR3 has 18 residues. Here the CDR3 reads CASSYFTGGFSGANVLTF.

The V call is TRBV15, the J call TRBJ1-2. This CDR3 has 13 amino acids. From germline, CDR1 is LNHNV and CDR2 YYDKDF (reference sequence). Here the CDR3 reads CATTTGEGYGYTF.

This sequence joins TRBV7-3 and TRBJ2-3; there is no DNA to check the TCRdb D call of TRBD2. The CDR3 is 16 amino acids. Germline loops: CDR1 SGHTA, CDR2 FQGTGA. The CDR3 sequence: CASSESAGANTDTQYF.